This note documents a single TCR beta chain sequence. This record belongs to a study of blood T cell repertoires in COVID-19. Study-wide context: Samples of COVID-19 (acute and convalescent) were obtained from the United States, Italy and Spain.

The CDR3 loop spans 16 amino acids. V dropped 3 bases and J dropped 0 bases, with 14 bases sitting between them. The germline V gene has CDR1 SGHRS and CDR2 YFSETQ. The assay was immunoSEQ multiplex PCR, and TCRdb's table has in-frame clones only and misses some. The sample comprises roughly 150,000 clones, 87% of which are singletons, and approximately 6.1% rests with the top ten. The sequenced sample was peripheral blood. The receptor comes from an elderly man with acute or convalescent COVID-19. This chain joins TRBV5-1 and TRBJ2-3; maybe TRBD2 (5 bases). This CDR3 is CASSWGARASTDTQYF. The DNA of the CDR3 is TGCGCCAGCAGCTGGGGTGCGCGGGCCAGCACAGATACGCAGTATTTT.